These 9 T cell receptor beta chains share one sample of origin, sequenced in a study of cytomegalovirus exposure and HLA in healthy donors. The method was immunoSEQ multiplex PCR; TCRdb's version includes in-frame clones alone and lacks a portion of them. The sample shows about 130,000 clones, roughly nine tenths of them seen only once. Material: PBMCs. These receptors all come from a man aged 25-40 years in good health and CMV-seronegative.

The chain uses TRBV2 and TRBJ1-1; maybe TRBD1 (6 bases). Trimming took off 4 bases at V and 0 bases at J, with 9 bases between the two ends. The germline CDR1 and CDR2 sequences are SNHLY and FYNNEI. CDR3 size: 14 residues. Here the CDR3 DNA reads TGTGCCAGCAGTGTAGACAGGTTGAACACTGAAGCTTTCTTT. Translating gives CASSVDRLNTEAFF.

The chain joins TRBV18 to TRBJ1-1; D is uncertain. Germline CDR1 reads KGHSH; CDR2 reads LQKENI. The CDR3 extends over 13 amino acids. V was pared by 3 bases and J by 7 bases, with 12 bases between. The CDR3 protein is CASSPLEEFEAFF. Written as DNA, the CDR3 is TGTGCCAGCTCACCCCTCGAGGAATTTGAAGCTTTCTTT.

This sequence joins TRBV15 and TRBJ2-7, with 7 bases identical to TRBD1. The germline CDR1 and CDR2 sequences are LNHNV and YYDKDF (reference sequence). V lost 4 bases and J lost 3; bases outside the gene matches: 9. The CDR3 sequence is 15 residues long. The CDR3 DNA is TGTGCCACCAGCACAAGACAGGGTCGGATCTACGAGCAGTACTTC. Amino acids: CATSTRQGRIYEQYF.

The V gene is TRBV28, the J gene TRBJ1-1; D is unclear. The germline V gene has CDR1 MDHEN and CDR2 SYDVKM. This CDR3 is 16 amino acids long. Trimming shortened V by 1 base and J by 1 base, and 13 bases separated the two germline ends. The CDR3 loop reads CASSLLLGGENTEAFF. The CDR3, as DNA: TGTGCCAGCAGTTTATTATTAGGCGGAGAGAACACTGAAGCTTTCTTT.

The chain carries TRBV6-1 and TRBJ1-5, with D hard to call. This CDR3 has 13 amino acids. Germline loops: CDR1 MNHNS, CDR2 SASEGT. V gave up 3 bases and J gave up 6 bases, with 9 bases separating them. The CDR3 loop reads CASSDAGVQPQHF. In nucleotides, the CDR3 is TGTGCCAGCAGTGACGCCGGGGTTCAGCCCCAGCATTTT.

The rearrangement joins TRBV4-1 to TRBJ1-6; 11 nucleotides match TRBD1. This CDR3 is built from 16 residues. Germline CDR1 reads MGHRA; CDR2 reads YSYEKL. The V and J ends lost 4 bases and 6 bases, in that order; junction bases with no gene match: 5. The CDR3 sequence: CASSPTGQGANSPLHF. Here the CDR3 DNA reads TGCGCCAGCAGCCCTACCGGACAGGGGGCTAATTCACCCCTCCACTTT.

The chain has TRBV7-9 and TRBJ1-1; TRBD1 might be the D (5 bases). Germline values: CDR1 SEHNR, CDR2 FQNEAQ (reference sequence). Trimming stripped 7 bases from V and 5 bases from J, with 14 bases between. There are 13 residues in the CDR3. The CDR3 DNA reads as TGTGCCAGCACCCTAGGGGTATTGACTGAAGCTTTCTTT. It is translated as CASTLGVLTEAFF. Together with reference TRBV7-9 and TRBJ1-1, the CDR3 gives the full variable domain: DTGVSQNPRHKITKRGQNVTFRCDPISEHNRLYWYRQTLGQGPEFLTYFQNEAQLEKSRLLSDRFSAERPKGSFSTLEIQRTEQGDSAMYLCASTLGVLTEAFFGQGTRLTVV.

The chain links TRBV7-9 to TRBJ2-3; 9 nucleotides line up with TRBD1. V lost 5 bases, J lost 6 bases, and 12 bases stayed unmatched. Germline CDR1 and CDR2: SEHNR and FQNEAQ (reference sequence). CDR3 length equals 16 residues. This CDR3 reads CASSRPGTGIWDTQYF. Written as DNA, the CDR3 is TGTGCCAGCAGCCGCCCCGGGACAGGGATATGGGATACGCAGTATTTT.

The V gene is TRBV5-4, the J gene TRBJ1-1; D call uncertain. The V end lost 4 bases, the J end lost 5 bases, and 24 bases lay between the germline ends. Germline CDR1 and CDR2: SGHNT and YYREEE (reference sequence). The CDR3 covers 17 residues. The DNA of the CDR3 is TGTGCCAGCAGCCATTCGGCTGGGAGAGGGCTTAAGACTGAAGCTTTCTTT. Translation gives CASSHSAGRGLKTEAFF.